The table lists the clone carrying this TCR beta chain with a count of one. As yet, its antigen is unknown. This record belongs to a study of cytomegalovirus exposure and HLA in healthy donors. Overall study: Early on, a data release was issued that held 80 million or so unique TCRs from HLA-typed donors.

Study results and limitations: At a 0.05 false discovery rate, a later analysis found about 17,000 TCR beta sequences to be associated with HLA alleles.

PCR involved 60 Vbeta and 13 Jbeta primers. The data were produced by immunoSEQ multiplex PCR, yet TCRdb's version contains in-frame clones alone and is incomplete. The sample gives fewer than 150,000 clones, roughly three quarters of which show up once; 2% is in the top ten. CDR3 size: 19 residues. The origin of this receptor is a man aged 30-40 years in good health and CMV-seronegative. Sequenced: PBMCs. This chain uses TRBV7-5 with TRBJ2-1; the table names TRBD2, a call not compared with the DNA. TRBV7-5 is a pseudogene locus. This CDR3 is CARSWAGLAGEQSYNEQFF. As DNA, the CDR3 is TGTGCCAGAAGCTGGGCGGGACTAGCGGGAGAACAATCCTACAATGAGCAGTTCTTC.